What follows describes a single T cell receptor beta chain. Its antigen specificity is not known. Base-call qualities are not available, and no considerably larger clone is one nucleotide away. This sample stems from a study of blood T cell repertoires in COVID-19 (dated by TCRdb to the early 2020s). About the investigation overall: Samples from collaborators originated in the United States, Italy and Spain and spanned both the acute and convalescent phases of COVID-19. The material from the prospective study consisted of cDNA or gDNA derived from T cells, B-cell-depleted T cells, or PBMCs. The dataset comprised deeply sampled blood TCRbeta repertoires from subjects exposed to, actively infected with, or recovered from COVID-19. The repertoires were made available in a free public database intended to serve as a resource for research on the immune response to SARS-CoV-2. The samples were drawn from two sources: the first 160 participants of the ongoing ImmuneRACE study, and 1,000 to 1,500 subjects contributed by 6 global collaborators. A de-identified subject ID, COVID-19 status, age in years and sex were almost always included in the sample metadata. Where HLA class I and class II types were available, the types were taken from metadata supplied by the sample provider, not from assay-based typing. General findings and caveats noted by the study authors: The amount of clinical and demographic metadata varied by source and participant and was provided uncurated.

TCRbeta CDR3 regions were amplified from genomic DNA by means of the immunoSEQ Assay, a bias-controlled multiplex PCR. In the paper's pipeline: Nucleated cell counts per sample were estimated from amplification of reference gene primers within the assay. To quantify the absolute abundance of each unique TCRbeta CDR3 rearrangement, sequence reads were collapsed and filtered. For each sample, productive Simpson clonality was calculated as the square root of Simpson's diversity index over productive rearrangements. The table comes from immuneACCESS by way of TCRdb, which keeps in-frame sequences with V and J called. Part of the clones is missing from these tables; in studies checked, under half for an unresolved V gene and the rest for unknown reasons. From that table come the V and J calls and clone size; the DNA was used to work out D and trimming. The table for this sample lists tens of thousands of clones; approximately 88% of them were counted only once. Of the sample, about 5.2% falls within the top ten clones.

Compared with germline, V lacks 4 bases and J lacks 2 bases; bases without a gene match: 5. Per the germline V gene, SQVTM is the CDR1 and ANQGSEA is the CDR2. Measured from the cysteine to the phenylalanine, the CDR3 is 14 residues long. The read is trimmed to its CDR3 DNA, 42 bases read in frame from base 1. Each collaborating institution followed its own protocols to collect whole blood in K2EDTA tubes. Collaborator samples were shipped for TCRbeta analysis as frozen whole blood, isolated PBMCs, or DNA extracted from either sample type. The chain is assembled from TRBV29-1 and TRBJ2-3, and 8 junctional nucleotides match TRBD2. Sequenced sample: peripheral blood. This receptor was identified in a man aged 55-75 years with acute or convalescent COVID-19. Here the CDR3 is given as CSVGAGAVTDTQYF. The bases read TGCAGCGTTGGAGCGGGGGCAGTCACAGATACGCAGTATTTT.